The 28 T cell receptor beta chains listed next were all sequenced from one sample in a study of blood T cell repertoires in COVID-19. This table comes from immunoSEQ multiplex PCR, and its TCRdb copy is limited to in-frame clones, with some not included. Among around 20,000 clones listed, approximately 86% were seen once. Sequenced: peripheral blood. The receptors stem from a human donor in a cohort sampled during active COVID-19. The donor label of this sample is uncertain.

The CDR3 nucleotides are TGCGCCAGCAGCCAACCATTTCAGGGCTACGAGCAGTACTTC. Translation gives CASSQPFQGYEQYF. J is TRBJ2-7 and V is TRBV4-1; tentative D call: TRBD1 (5 bases). V was clipped by 2 bases and J by 3 bases, with 11 bases between them. The CDR3 is 14 amino acids. CDR1 MGHRA and CDR2 YSYEKL come from the germline V gene.

Here the CDR3 DNA reads TGCGCCAGCAGCTTAGAGAGACTAGCAGGCAATGAGCAGTTCTTC. Its protein product is CASSLERLAGNEQFF. The chain combines TRBV5-1 with TRBJ2-1; 7 bases align to TRBD2. From germline, CDR1 is SGHRS and CDR2 YFSETQ. The CDR3 extends over 15 amino acids. The junction had 8 bases not matched to a gene; V was cut back by 2 bases and J by 6 bases.

The gene calls are TRBV7-2 and TRBJ1-2; 7 bases match TRBD1. The CDR3 runs to 14 residues. Trimming took 1 base from V and 6 from J; bases not matched to a gene: 5. Germline CDR1 and CDR2: SGHTA and FQGNSA. CDR3 nucleotides: TGTGCCAGCAGCTTAGGTCCAGGGGGAGATGGCTACACCTTC. It translates to CASSLGPGGDGYTF.

The J gene is TRBJ2-3, the V gene TRBV7-9; D is ambiguous. CDR1 is SEHNR, CDR2 FQNEAQ, per germline (reference sequence). V lost 4 bases and J lost 0, with 14 bases in between. The CDR3 spans 16 residues. The CDR3 DNA is TGTGCCAGCAGCTCCTTCCAACCGACTAGCACAGATACGCAGTATTTT. Protein: CASSSFQPTSTDTQYF.

V usage is TRBV4-1 and J usage is TRBJ1-3, with D tentatively TRBD1 (5 bases). Trimming shortened V by 0 bases and J by 0 bases, and 9 bases separated the two germline ends. Germline CDR1 is MGHRA and CDR2 is YSYEKL. The CDR3 spans 16 residues. CDR3 DNA sequence: TGCGCCAGCAGCCAAGAAGGGCAGGGCTCTGGAAACACCATATATTTT. It codes for CASSQEGQGSGNTIYF.

This clone was counted once. The rearrangement joins TRBV24-1 to TRBJ2-1; D is perhaps TRBD2 (6 bases). V gave up 0 bases and J gave up 2 bases, with 10 bases separating them. This CDR3 is built from 16 residues. Looked up from germline, CDR1 is KGHDR and CDR2 is SFDVKD. The CDR3 nucleotides are TGTGCCACCAGTGATTTGGTTAGCGGAGCCTACAATGAGCAGTTCTTC. Translated: CATSDLVSGAYNEQFF.

This sequence joins TRBV11-2 and TRBJ2-7; 11 positions agree with TRBD2. The CDR3 is 14 residues long. CDR1 and CDR2 from the germline V gene are SGHAT and FQNNGV. V lost 7 bases to trimming and J lost 7 bases; unmatched junction nucleotides: 9. The CDR3 coding sequence is TGTGCCAGCACCCGCGGGATAGCGGGAGGGGAGCAGTACTTC. It yields the protein CASTRGIAGGEQYF.

The chain is built from TRBV6-5 and TRBJ1-1, with D hard to call. V lost 6 bases to trimming and J lost 3 bases, with 8 bases between them. This CDR3 is 12 amino acids long. CDR1 is MNHEY, CDR2 SVGAGI, per germline. The CDR3 is CASSVTDTEAFF. Here the CDR3 DNA reads TGTGCCAGCAGCGTCACGGACACTGAAGCTTTCTTT.

The chain carries TRBV6-5 and TRBJ2-7, with TRBD1 identical over 9 bases. The CDR3 length is 14 residues. The germline V gene encodes CDR1 MNHEY and CDR2 SVGAGI. The V segment lost 10 bases and the J segment 6 bases; nucleotides outside the gene matches: 13. CDR3 DNA sequence: TGTGCCATCACTGGACAGGGGAGTTCGGGCGAGCAGTACTTC. Translation gives CAITGQGSSGEQYF.

This clone was seen a single time. Written as DNA, the CDR3 is TGTGCCAGTAGCGACGAAGGGGATAAGGGCAATCAGCCCCAGCATTTT. Translating gives CASSDEGDKGNQPQHF. The gene calls are TRBV19 and TRBJ1-5, with D perhaps TRBD1 (5 bases). The ends were cut back, 6 bases at V and 2 bases at J, with 17 bases in the middle. This CDR3 has 16 residues. Germline V lookup: CDR1 LNHDA, CDR2 SQIVND (reference sequence).

The chain combines TRBV19 with TRBJ1-2, with D perhaps TRBD1 (5 bases). Germline V CDR1 and CDR2: LNHDA, SQIVND (reference sequence). This CDR3 is built from 18 residues. Trimming took 6 bases from V and 2 from J, leaving 25 bases between them. The CDR3 bases are TGTGCCAGTAGCCCCCCCCCGCGTGGGGGGGTCGTAAACTATGGCTACACCTTC. Translation: CASSPPPRGGVVNYGYTF.

The table lists this clone with a count of one. The rearrangement links TRBV11-2 to TRBJ2-4; possible D gene TRBD2, 5 bases. CDR3 length: 15 residues. Germline assignment: CDR1 SGHAT and CDR2 FQNNGV. The ends were cut back, 3 bases at V and 3 bases at J, with 12 bases in the middle. CDR3 amino acids: CASSFRGEGKNIQYF. The CDR3 DNA reads as TGTGCCAGCAGCTTCCGGGGTGAGGGCAAAAACATTCAGTACTTC.

CDR3: CASSIGTGWDFGELFF. The CDR3 coding sequence is TGTGCCAGTAGTATAGGGACAGGGTGGGACTTCGGGGAGCTGTTTTTT. V and J are TRBV19 and TRBJ2-2; 8 positions match TRBD1. The CDR3 spans 16 residues. V lost 1 base, J lost 7 bases, and 8 bases stayed unmatched. Germline CDR1 and CDR2: LNHDA and SQIVND (reference sequence).

This chain connects TRBV4-1 to TRBJ2-2, with D tentatively TRBD2 (6 bases). Germline values: CDR1 MGHRA, CDR2 YSYEKL. V was shortened by 0 bases and J by 5 bases, with 13 bases between the two germline ends. The CDR3 runs to 16 residues. The CDR3 region is CASSQEVAGRTGELFF. The CDR3 DNA is TGCGCCAGCAGCCAAGAAGTGGCGGGGAGGACCGGGGAGCTGTTTTTT.

The genes are TRBV5-1 and TRBJ2-7, with D possibly TRBD2 on 5 matching bases. Between the trimmed V and J ends, which lost 4 bases and 1 base, there was a span of 12 bases. This CDR3 has 14 amino acids. Germline values: CDR1 SGHRS, CDR2 YFSETQ. The CDR3 coding sequence is TGCGCCAGCAGCCCGGACTTAAGGTCCTACGAGCAGTACTTC. This codes for CASSPDLRSYEQYF.

This chain links TRBV24-1 with TRBJ1-5, with no clear D. Trimming left V 3 bases short and J 0 bases short, with 11 bases between. The CDR3 runs 16 residues. Germline V gives CDR1 KGHDR, CDR2 SFDVKD. CDR3 residues: CATSDAGGTSNQPQHF. Here the CDR3 DNA reads TGTGCCACCAGTGATGCAGGAGGTACTAGCAATCAGCCCCAGCATTTT.

The chain is built from TRBV19 and TRBJ1-4; D remains ambiguous. The germline V and J ends were trimmed by 1 base and 4 bases, with 10 bases remaining between them. CDR3 size: 15 residues. Germline assignment: CDR1 LNHDA and CDR2 SQIVND (reference sequence). This chain's CDR3 is CASSIGLLLNEKLFF. Here the CDR3 DNA reads TGTGCCAGTAGTATAGGACTCCTCCTTAATGAAAAACTGTTTTTT.

This clone was found once. The genes are TRBV5-4 and TRBJ1-6; 7 nucleotides align to TRBD1. Germline V gene sequence: CDR1 SGHNT, CDR2 YYREEE (reference sequence). CDR3 length equals 16 residues. V was pared by 4 bases and J by 5 bases, with 9 bases of the junction left unmatched. For the CDR3, the DNA is TGTGCCAGCAGCCTACCTCCCGGGACAGATAATTCACCCCTCCACTTT. It translates to CASSLPPGTDNSPLHF.

The J gene is TRBJ2-7, the V gene TRBV7-8; 12 positions match TRBD2. Germline V gives CDR1 SGHVS, CDR2 FQNEAQ. CDR3 size: 15 residues. After removal of 3 bases from V and 5 bases from J, the junction contained 5 bases not matched to a gene. The CDR3 here is CASSFRLAGADEQYF. The DNA for the CDR3 is TGTGCCAGCAGCTTTAGACTAGCGGGAGCGGACGAGCAGTACTTC.

The J gene is TRBJ1-1, the V gene TRBV6-5; D is possibly TRBD1 (5 bases). The germline CDR1 and CDR2 sequences are MNHEY and SVGAGI. The CDR3 sequence is 13 residues long. V lost 8 bases, J lost 2 bases, and 12 bases lay in between. As DNA, the CDR3 is TGTGCCAGCCTTCGACAGAGAAACACTGAAGCTTTCTTT. This encodes CASLRQRNTEAFF.

With regard to this clone: An end of the junction does not agree with germline; a read error may underlie this. The gene calls are TRBV2 and TRBJ1-1, with 8 bases fitting TRBD1. This CDR3 has 17 residues. The germline V gene encodes CDR1 SNHLY and CDR2 FYNNEI. The CDR3 DNA sequence: TGTGCCAGCAGCGTTGCAGGGGGCAGGGGGATGAACCCTGAAGCTTTCTTT. Protein product: CASSVAGGRGMNPEAFF.

The chain employs TRBV7-9 and TRBJ1-1, with a tentative D call TRBD1 (5 bases). The V gene's germline CDR1 is SEHNR and CDR2 FQNEAQ (reference sequence). The CDR3 covers 13 residues. Trimming stripped 7 bases from V and 4 bases from J, with 13 bases between. The CDR3 spells CASTQGGGTEAFF. The CDR3 DNA sequence: TGTGCCAGCACCCAGGGAGGAGGCACTGAAGCTTTCTTT.

This chain uses TRBV30 with TRBJ2-7, with D tentatively TRBD2 (6 bases). V gave up 2 bases and J gave up 7 bases, with 18 bases separating them. Germline CDR1 and CDR2: GTSNPN and SVGIG (reference sequence). The CDR3 covers 14 residues. CDR3 coding DNA: TGTGCCTGGAGTCCGGGACTTAGAAGCGGGGAGCAGTACTTC. It specifies CAWSPGLRSGEQYF.

Only one count was recorded for this clone. The rearrangement joins TRBV5-1 to TRBJ2-7; 8 bases fit TRBD1. V lost 4 bases, J lost 6 bases, and 15 bases stayed unmatched. CDR3 size: 16 residues. The germline V gene encodes CDR1 SGHRS and CDR2 YFSETQ. The CDR3 bases are TGCGCCAGCAGCCCGGACCCCGGGACAGGTTTTTCCGAGCAGTACTTC. It specifies CASSPDPGTGFSEQYF.

The chain combines TRBV29-1 with TRBJ2-4, with 14 bases identical to TRBD2. Germline V gene lookup returns CDR1 SQVTM and CDR2 ANQGSEA. The length of the CDR3 is 15 residues. V was pared by 6 bases and J by 8 bases, with 9 bases of the junction left unmatched. The CDR3: CSVGTSGSGGDIQYF. The CDR3, as DNA: TGCAGCGTAGGGACTAGCGGGAGTGGCGGTGACATTCAGTACTTC.

This chain connects TRBV10-3 to TRBJ2-3, with TRBD2 matching over 15 bases. CDR3 length: 15 residues. Losses at the gene ends were 6 bases for V and 6 bases for J; bases not matched to a gene: 4. CDR1 and CDR2 (germline): ENHRY, SYGVKD. The CDR3 region has the DNA TGTGCCATCAGCGGACTAGCGGGAGGGGGCGATACGCAGTATTTT. Translating it yields CAISGLAGGGDTQYF.

The rearrangement uses TRBV6-5 and TRBJ2-3; TRBD2 agrees at 11 bases. This CDR3 is 15 amino acids long. V lost 5 bases, J lost 4 bases, and 5 bases stayed unmatched. From germline, CDR1 is MNHEY and CDR2 SVGAGI. CDR3 sequence reads: CASSLTSGSADTQYF. In DNA form, the CDR3 reads TGTGCCAGCAGTCTAACTAGCGGGAGTGCAGATACGCAGTATTTT.

The J gene is TRBJ2-5, the V gene TRBV3-1 (or the pseudogene TRBV3-2); D gene unclear. V lost 4 bases and J 1 base, leaving 7 bases between the germline ends. From germline, CDR1 is LGHDT and CDR2 YNNKEL (reference sequence). CDR3 length equals 13 residues. DNA for the CDR3: TGTGCCAGCAGCCGTTTGGCCCAAGAGACCCAGTACTTC. Translating it yields CASSRLAQETQYF.